This passage covers 26 T cell receptor beta chains from one sample sequenced in a study of CD8 T cells in ankylosing spondylitis. TCRdb fed the 5' RACE reads into MiXCR, producing one record per CDR3 protein. The sample shows about 33,000 distinct CDR3 sequences, 14% of them seen only once. Source material: blood. The receptors here all came from a male donor with ankylosing spondylitis or in good health (not recorded which).

This clonotype came up once. The chain recombines TRBV25-1 with TRBJ1-1; TRBD1 matches 7 bases. The CDR3 is 14 amino acids. V gave up 6 bases and J gave up 2 bases; unmatched junction bases: 6. Germline values: CDR1 MGHDK, CDR2 SYGVNS. The CDR3 loop is CASRETGQNTEAFF. CDR3 in DNA: TGTGCCAGCAGAGAGACAGGGCAAAACACTGAAGCTTTCTTT.

The genes are TRBV28 and TRBJ2-2; D might be TRBD2 (6 bases). CDR3 size: 15 residues. V dropped 6 bases and J dropped 6 bases, with 17 bases sitting between them. Germline CDR1 and CDR2: MDHEN and SYDVKM. The CDR3 coding sequence is TGTGCCAGCAGCCCTCCGGGGGATCTAGCCGGGGAGCTGTTTTTT. It encodes CASSPPGDLAGELFF.

The V and J genes are TRBV6-2 or TRBV6-3 and TRBJ2-2, with 12 bases matching TRBD2. CDR3 length equals 15 residues. Looked up from germline, CDR1 is MNHEY and CDR2 is SVGEGT. V was clipped by 7 bases and J by 3 bases; unmatched bases: 3. The CDR3, as DNA: TGTGCCAGCACTAGCGGGAGGGCCGACACCGGGGAGCTGTTTTTT. This translates into CASTSGRADTGELFF.

The chain couples TRBV2 to TRBJ1-4, with 8 bases identical to TRBD1. Germline V lookup: CDR1 SNHLY, CDR2 FYNNEI. There are 15 residues in the CDR3. V lost 6 bases and J lost 7; bases outside the gene matches: 10. CDR3 DNA sequence: TGTGCCAGCAGCGGTCAGGGGGCCGTTGGTGAAAAACTGTTTTTT. It specifies CASSGQGAVGEKLFF.

J is TRBJ1-4 and V is TRBV30, with 7 bases identical to TRBD1. Germline CDR1 GTSNPN, CDR2 SVGIG (reference sequence). This CDR3 has 14 amino acids. V lost 1 base and J lost 4; bases outside the gene matches: 3. CDR3 bases: TGTGCCTGGAGTGAGACAGGGATTAATGAAAAACTGTTTTTT. It is translated as CAWSETGINEKLFF.

The rearrangement links TRBV24-1 to TRBJ2-1; D is perhaps TRBD1 or TRBD2 (5 bases each). V was shortened by 0 bases and J by 7 bases, with 15 bases between the two germline ends. The length of the CDR3 is 16 residues. Germline V gene sequence: CDR1 KGHDR, CDR2 SFDVKD. In DNA form, the CDR3 reads TGTGCCACCAGTGATTTGAGGGCGTTAGGGGAGAATGAGCAGTTCTTC. Translation gives CATSDLRALGENEQFF.

The chain is built from TRBV25-1 and TRBJ2-1; D possibly corresponds to TRBD2 (5 bases). CDR3 size: 12 residues. Trimming took 4 bases from V and 7 from J, leaving 8 bases between them. CDR1 MGHDK and CDR2 SYGVNS come from the germline V gene. CDR3 sequence: CASSARGNEQFF. The CDR3 DNA reads as TGTGCCAGCAGTGCTCGCGGGAATGAGCAGTTCTTC.

V and J are TRBV21-1 and TRBJ2-2; the table's D call, TRBD2, was not checked against the DNA. TRBV21-1 is flagged as a pseudogene. CDR3 size: 19 residues. The CDR3 coding sequence is TGTGCCAGCAGCACCCAGACTAGGGTCCCCGCGATAGTCGCCGGGGAGCTGTTTTTT. Translating it yields CASSTQTRVPAIVAGELFF.

DNA of the CDR3: TGCGCCAGCAGCCCCGGTAGCGGGGGGTTTGCCGGGGAGCTGTTTTTT. Translation: CASSPGSGGFAGELFF. The chain uses TRBV5-1 and TRBJ2-2; 10 bases line up with TRBD2. J lost 6 bases, V lost 4 bases, and 9 bases had no gene match. CDR1 is SGHRS and CDR2 is YFSETQ in the germline V gene. This CDR3 is built from 16 residues. The full variable domain, rest sourced from reference TRBV5-1 and TRBJ2-2, is KAGVTQTPRYLIKTRGQQVTLSCSPISGHRSVSWYQQTPGQGLQFLFEYFSETQRNKGNFPGRFSGRQFSNSRSEMNVSTLELGDSALYLCASSPGSGGFAGELFFGEGSRLTVL.

This clonotype came up a few times. The gene calls are TRBV11-2 and TRBJ2-2; TRBD1 aligns across 8 bases. The CDR3 totals 15 residues. Germline trimming cut 4 bases from V and 7 bases from J; bases unmatched to any gene: 8. Germline V gene sequence: CDR1 SGHAT, CDR2 FQNNGV. For the CDR3, the DNA is TGTGCCAGCAGCTCCCGGACAGGGATAAACGGGGAGCTGTTTTTT. The encoded protein is CASSSRTGINGELFF.

Many counts were recorded for this clonotype. The chain carries TRBV7-2 and TRBJ2-3, with D tentatively TRBD2 (6 bases). This CDR3 contains 14 residues. Germline assignment: CDR1 SGHTA and CDR2 FQGNSA. V was pared by 7 bases and J by 2 bases, with 13 bases between. The DNA for the CDR3 is TGTGCCAGCACCCCGGGACTTCCCACAGATACGCAGTATTTT. Protein: CASTPGLPTDTQYF.

This clonotype was recorded a few times. The chain carries TRBV5-1 and TRBJ2-1, with D maybe TRBD1 (5 bases). V was shortened by 4 bases and J by 3 bases, with 11 bases between the two germline ends. The CDR3 length is 14 residues. The germline V gene encodes CDR1 SGHRS and CDR2 YFSETQ. The CDR3 DNA is TGCGCCAGCAGCATTAACACAGGCTACAATGAGCAGTTCTTC. It yields the protein CASSINTGYNEQFF.

The chain has TRBV5-1 and TRBJ2-5; 10 nucleotides line up with TRBD1. This CDR3 spans 14 amino acids. Germline V CDR1 and CDR2: SGHRS, YFSETQ. J was trimmed by 4 bases and V by 3 bases; bases with no gene match: 3. DNA for the CDR3: TGCGCCAGCAGCTCAGACAGGGGGCGAGAGACCCAGTACTTC. It yields the protein CASSSDRGRETQYF.

This clonotype was picked up many times. V gene TRBV29-1 combines with J gene TRBJ1-1; no definite D call. Germline loops: CDR1 SQVTM, CDR2 ANQGSEA. V lost 5 bases, J lost 1 base, and 5 bases lay in between. The CDR3 is 11 residues long. This CDR3 is CSVRENTEAFF. CDR3 in DNA: TGCAGCGTTAGAGAGAACACTGAAGCTTTCTTT.

This clonotype was seen only a few times. J is TRBJ2-2 and V is TRBV6-4; TRBD2 matches at 9 bases. Germline-derived CDR1 and CDR2 are MRHNA and SNTAGT. Trimming took 6 bases from V and 6 from J; bases not matched to a gene: 11. The CDR3 runs to 16 residues. In nucleotides, the CDR3 is TGTGCCAGCAGCGAGTTTAGCGGGGGTGCGGCCGGGGAGCTGTTTTTT. Its translation is CASSEFSGGAAGELFF.

The V call is TRBV4-3, the J call TRBJ2-1; D is undetermined. The CDR3 has 17 amino acids. The germline V gene encodes CDR1 LGHNA and CDR2 YSLEER. Deletions cut 0 bases from V and 8 bases from J, with 20 bases between. DNA for the CDR3: TGCGCCAGCAGCCAAGATAAGCTACGCAGTACGGTTCATGAGCAGTTCTTC. This codes for CASSQDKLRSTVHEQFF.

This chain joins TRBV5-1 and TRBJ2-3, with TRBD2 identical over 9 bases. Germline V CDR1 and CDR2: SGHRS, YFSETQ. V shed 0 bases and J 4 bases; nucleotides not matched to a gene: 0. This CDR3 comprises 14 residues. The CDR3 bases are TGCGCCAGCAGCTTGGGGACTAGCGCAGATACGCAGTATTTT. Its translation is CASSLGTSADTQYF. The variable domain in full, with the rest retrieved from reference TRBV5-1 and TRBJ2-3, is KAGVTQTPRYLIKTRGQQVTLSCSPISGHRSVSWYQQTPGQGLQFLFEYFSETQRNKGNFPGRFSGRQFSNSRSEMNVSTLELGDSALYLCASSLGTSADTQYFGPGTRLTVL.

This clonotype was seen a handful of times. The J gene is TRBJ2-2, the V gene TRBV6-1; 8 bases are a match to TRBD1. The J segment lost 7 bases and the V segment lost 4 bases, leaving 2 bases of the junction unmatched. Germline V CDR1 and CDR2: MNHNS, SASEGT. CDR3 length: 13 residues. The CDR3 loop reads CASSATGVGELFF. In nucleotides, the CDR3 is TGTGCCAGCAGTGCGACAGGGGTCGGGGAGCTGTTTTTT.

J is TRBJ1-1 and V is TRBV6-2 or TRBV6-3; maybe TRBD1 (5 bases). From germline, CDR1 is MNHEY and CDR2 SVGEGT. There are 12 residues in the CDR3. Trimming pared 7 bases from V and 3 bases from J, leaving 9 bases between. CDR3 in DNA: TGTGCCAGCAACCCAGGGCACACTGAAGCTTTCTTT. This gives the protein CASNPGHTEAFF.

There are a few counts of this clonotype. The chain recombines TRBV11-2 with TRBJ2-3, with D possibly TRBD2 on 6 matching bases. V gave up 5 bases and J gave up 2 bases, with 20 bases separating them. CDR3 length equals 17 residues. The germline V gene has CDR1 SGHAT and CDR2 FQNNGV. The CDR3 loop reads CASSAILLRDSTDTQYF. CDR3 nucleotides: TGTGCCAGCAGCGCCATACTATTGCGGGACTCCACAGATACGCAGTATTTT.

This clonotype was counted a few times. The chain joins TRBV11-2 to TRBJ2-2, with 13 positions matching TRBD2. V dropped 5 bases and J dropped 5; count of bases not matched to a gene: 2. This CDR3 comprises 15 residues. Germline assignment: CDR1 SGHAT and CDR2 FQNNGV. The CDR3 DNA sequence: TGTGCCAGCAGCCCGACTAGCGGGGGGACCGGGGAGCTGTTTTTT. It yields the protein CASSPTSGGTGELFF.

This clonotype was seen many times. The chain carries TRBV7-2 and TRBJ2-6; no reliable D call. This CDR3 spans 15 amino acids. CDR1 and CDR2 (germline): SGHTA, FQGNSA. V lost 2 bases, J lost 2 bases, and 7 bases lay in between. The DNA for the CDR3 is TGTGCCAGCAGCTTACTCTGGGCTGGGGCCAACGTCCTGACTTTC. Translating gives CASSLLWAGANVLTF.

The chain recombines TRBV7-9 with TRBJ2-1; unclear D gene. The CDR3 totals 16 residues. Trimming removed 3 bases from V and 0 bases from J, with 12 bases in between. The V gene's germline CDR1 is SEHNR and CDR2 FQNEAQ (reference sequence). CDR3 amino acids: CASSFPDPSSYNEQFF. In nucleotides, the CDR3 is TGTGCCAGCAGCTTCCCGGACCCGAGCTCCTACAATGAGCAGTTCTTC.

The chain employs TRBV7-9 and TRBJ2-1, with unresolved D. This CDR3 comprises 12 residues. V lost 1 base and J lost 12, with 10 bases in between. CDR1 is SEHNR and CDR2 is FQNEAQ in the germline V gene (reference sequence). The DNA of the CDR3 is TGTGCCAGCAGCTTAGGCCGAGACGGGCAGTTCTTC. This sequence encodes CASSLGRDGQFF.

This chain uses TRBV7-2 with TRBJ2-6; D remains unclear. Per the germline V gene, CDR1 is SGHTA and CDR2 is FQGNSA. The V end lost 5 bases, the J end lost 2 bases, and 10 bases lay between the germline ends. The CDR3 is 15 amino acids. CDR3 coding DNA: TGTGCCAGCAGCACGCCCAGACCTGGGGCCAACGTCCTGACTTTC. It codes for CASSTPRPGANVLTF.

This clonotype turned up a few times. This chain connects TRBV20-1 to TRBJ1-1; D is possibly TRBD1 (6 bases). The CDR3 spans 16 residues. Germline V CDR1 and CDR2: DFQATT, SNEGSKA (reference sequence). Trimming removed 2 bases at V and 4 bases at J, with 20 bases between. The CDR3 protein is CSARPIWGKGGTEAFF. CDR3 nucleotide sequence: TGCAGTGCTAGACCTATCTGGGGCAAAGGGGGCACTGAAGCTTTCTTT.